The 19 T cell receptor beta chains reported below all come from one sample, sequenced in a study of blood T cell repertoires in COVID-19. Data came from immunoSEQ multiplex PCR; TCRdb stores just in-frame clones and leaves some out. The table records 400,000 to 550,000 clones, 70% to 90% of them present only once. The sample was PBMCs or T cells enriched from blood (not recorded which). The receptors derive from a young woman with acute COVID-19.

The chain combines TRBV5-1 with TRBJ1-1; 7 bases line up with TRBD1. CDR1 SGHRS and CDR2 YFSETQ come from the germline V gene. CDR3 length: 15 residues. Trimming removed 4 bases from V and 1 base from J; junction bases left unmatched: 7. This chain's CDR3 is CASSQLTGSNTEAFF. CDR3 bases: TGCGCCAGCAGCCAACTGACAGGGTCGAACACTGAAGCTTTCTTT. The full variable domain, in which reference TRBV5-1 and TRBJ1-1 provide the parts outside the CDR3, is KAGVTQTPRYLIKTRGQQVTLSCSPISGHRSVSWYQQTPGQGLQFLFEYFSETQRNKGNFPGRFSGRQFSNSRSEMNVSTLELGDSALYLCASSQLTGSNTEAFFGQGTRLTVV.

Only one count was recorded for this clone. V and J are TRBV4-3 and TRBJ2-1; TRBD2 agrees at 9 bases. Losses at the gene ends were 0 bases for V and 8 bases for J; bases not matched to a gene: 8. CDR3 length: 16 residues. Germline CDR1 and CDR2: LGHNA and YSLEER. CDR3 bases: TGCGCCAGCAGCCAAGATTACCTAGCGGGATATTATGAGCAGTTCTTC. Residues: CASSQDYLAGYYEQFF.

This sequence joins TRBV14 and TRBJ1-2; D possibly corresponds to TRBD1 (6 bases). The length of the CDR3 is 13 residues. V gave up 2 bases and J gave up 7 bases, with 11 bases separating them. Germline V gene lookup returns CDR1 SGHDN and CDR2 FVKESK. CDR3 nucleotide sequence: TGTGCCAGCAGCCAAACAGGGATCAGTGGCTACACCTTC. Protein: CASSQTGISGYTF. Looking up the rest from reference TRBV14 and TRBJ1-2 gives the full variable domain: EAGVTQFPSHSVIEKGQTVTLRCDPISGHDNLYWYRRVMGKEIKFLLHFVKESKQDESGMPNNRFLAERTGGTYSTLKVQPAELEDSGVYFCASSQTGISGYTFGSGTRLTVV.

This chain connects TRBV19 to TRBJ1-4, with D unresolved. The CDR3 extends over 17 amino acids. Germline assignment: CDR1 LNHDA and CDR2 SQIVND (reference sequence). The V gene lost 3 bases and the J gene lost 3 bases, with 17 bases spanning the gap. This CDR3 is CASSIRRIWEANEKLFF. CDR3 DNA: TGTGCCAGTAGTATTAGACGTATCTGGGAGGCTAATGAAAAACTGTTTTTT. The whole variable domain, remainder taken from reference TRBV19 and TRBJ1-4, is DGGITQSPKYLFRKEGQNVTLSCEQNLNHDAMYWYRQDPGQGLRLIYYSQIVNDFQKGDIAEGYSVSREKKESFPLTVTSAQKNPTAFYLCASSIRRIWEANEKLFFGSGTQLSVL.

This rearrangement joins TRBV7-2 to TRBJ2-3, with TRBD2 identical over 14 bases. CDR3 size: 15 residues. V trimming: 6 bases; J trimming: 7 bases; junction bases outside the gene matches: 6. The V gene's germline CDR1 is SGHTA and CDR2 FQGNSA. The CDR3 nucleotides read TGTGCCAGCAGGCGGACTAGCGGGGGGTCATATACGCAGTATTTT. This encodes CASRRTSGGSYTQYF.

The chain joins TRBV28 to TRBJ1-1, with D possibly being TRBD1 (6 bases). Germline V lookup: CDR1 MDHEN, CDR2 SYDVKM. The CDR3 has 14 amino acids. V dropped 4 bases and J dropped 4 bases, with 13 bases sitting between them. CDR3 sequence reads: CASSSPGEGTEAFF. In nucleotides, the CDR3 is TGTGCCAGCAGTTCTCCAGGGGAGGGCACTGAAGCTTTCTTT.

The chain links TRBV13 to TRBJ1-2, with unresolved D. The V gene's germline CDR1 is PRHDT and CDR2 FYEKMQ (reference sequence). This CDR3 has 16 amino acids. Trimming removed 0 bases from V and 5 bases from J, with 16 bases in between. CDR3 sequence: CASSLGLEGSRYGYTF. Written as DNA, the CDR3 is TGTGCCAGCAGCTTAGGCCTGGAGGGTTCGAGGTATGGCTACACCTTC.

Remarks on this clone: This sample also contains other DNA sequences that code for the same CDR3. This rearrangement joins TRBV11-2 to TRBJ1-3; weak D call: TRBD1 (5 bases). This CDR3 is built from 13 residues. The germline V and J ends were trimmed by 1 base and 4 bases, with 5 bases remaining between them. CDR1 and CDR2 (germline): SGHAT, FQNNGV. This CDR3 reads CASSLGQGNTIYF. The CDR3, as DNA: TGTGCCAGCAGCTTAGGACAGGGAAACACCATATATTTT.

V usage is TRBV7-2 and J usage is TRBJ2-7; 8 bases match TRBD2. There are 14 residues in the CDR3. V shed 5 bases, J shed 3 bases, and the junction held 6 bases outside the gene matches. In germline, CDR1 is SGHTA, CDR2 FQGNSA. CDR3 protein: CASSQSGTSYEQYF. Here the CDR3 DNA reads TGTGCCAGCAGCCAGTCCGGGACTAGCTACGAGCAGTACTTC.

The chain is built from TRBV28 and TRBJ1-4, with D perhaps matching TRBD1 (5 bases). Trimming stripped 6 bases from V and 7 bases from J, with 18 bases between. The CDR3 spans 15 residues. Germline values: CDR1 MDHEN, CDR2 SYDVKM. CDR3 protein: CASSHPRVGGEKLFF. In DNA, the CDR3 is TGTGCCAGCAGCCACCCCAGGGTCGGGGGTGAAAAACTGTTTTTT.

CDR3 protein: CASSVELGQGTYEQYF. CDR3 DNA: TGTGCCAGCAGCGTAGAATTGGGGCAGGGCACCTACGAGCAGTACTTC. This chain connects TRBV9 to TRBJ2-7; D might be TRBD1 (5 bases). The V end was cut by 0 bases, the J end by 2 bases, with 15 bases between. Germline CDR1 is SGDLS and CDR2 is YYNGEE. The CDR3 covers 16 residues.

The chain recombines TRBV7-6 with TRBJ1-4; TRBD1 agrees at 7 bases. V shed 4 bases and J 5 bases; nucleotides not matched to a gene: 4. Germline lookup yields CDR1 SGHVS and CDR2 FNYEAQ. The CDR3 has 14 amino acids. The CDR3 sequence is CASSWQGGNEKLFF. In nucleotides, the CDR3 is TGTGCCAGCAGCTGGCAGGGGGGAAATGAAAAACTGTTTTTT.

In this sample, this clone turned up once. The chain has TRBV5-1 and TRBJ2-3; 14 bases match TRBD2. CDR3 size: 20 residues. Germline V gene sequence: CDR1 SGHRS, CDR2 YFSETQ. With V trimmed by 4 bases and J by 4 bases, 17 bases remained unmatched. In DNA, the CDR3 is TGCGCCAGCAGCACCGGCTGGGACATCCCGGGACTAGCGGGGGCAGATACGCAGTATTTT. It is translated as CASSTGWDIPGLAGADTQYF. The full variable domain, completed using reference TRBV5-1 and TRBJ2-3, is KAGVTQTPRYLIKTRGQQVTLSCSPISGHRSVSWYQQTPGQGLQFLFEYFSETQRNKGNFPGRFSGRQFSNSRSEMNVSTLELGDSALYLCASSTGWDIPGLAGADTQYFGPGTRLTVL.

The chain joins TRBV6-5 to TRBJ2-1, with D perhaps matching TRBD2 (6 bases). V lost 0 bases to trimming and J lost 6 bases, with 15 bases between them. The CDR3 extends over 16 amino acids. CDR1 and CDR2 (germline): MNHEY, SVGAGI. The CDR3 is CASSYSGGSGPNEQFF. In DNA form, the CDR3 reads TGTGCCAGCAGTTACTCGGGGGGTTCGGGCCCCAATGAGCAGTTCTTC.

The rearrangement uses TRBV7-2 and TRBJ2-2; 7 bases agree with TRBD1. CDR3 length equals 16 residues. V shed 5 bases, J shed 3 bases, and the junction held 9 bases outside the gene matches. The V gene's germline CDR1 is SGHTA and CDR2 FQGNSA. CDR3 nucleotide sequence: TGTGCCAGCAGCCACCCCGACAGGGATTACACCGGGGAGCTGTTTTTT. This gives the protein CASSHPDRDYTGELFF.

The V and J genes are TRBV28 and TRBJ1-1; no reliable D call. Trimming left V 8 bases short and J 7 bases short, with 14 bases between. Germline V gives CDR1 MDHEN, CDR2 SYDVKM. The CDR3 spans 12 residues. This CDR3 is CASSETGVEAFF. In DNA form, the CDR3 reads TGTGCCAGCTCGGAAACCGGGGTTGAAGCTTTCTTT.

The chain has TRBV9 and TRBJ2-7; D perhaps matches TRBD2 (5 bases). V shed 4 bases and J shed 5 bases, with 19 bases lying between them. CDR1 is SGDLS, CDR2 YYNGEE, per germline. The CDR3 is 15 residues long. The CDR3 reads CASSLGVTRAHEQYF. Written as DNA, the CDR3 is TGTGCCAGCAGCCTCGGGGTCACAAGGGCCCACGAGCAGTACTTC.

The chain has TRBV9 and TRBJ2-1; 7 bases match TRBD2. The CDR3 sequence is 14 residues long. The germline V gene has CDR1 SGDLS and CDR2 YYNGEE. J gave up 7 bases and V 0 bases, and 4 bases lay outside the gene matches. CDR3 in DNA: TGTGCCAGCAGCGTAGATGTTAGCGGGAATGAGCAGTTCTTC. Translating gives CASSVDVSGNEQFF.

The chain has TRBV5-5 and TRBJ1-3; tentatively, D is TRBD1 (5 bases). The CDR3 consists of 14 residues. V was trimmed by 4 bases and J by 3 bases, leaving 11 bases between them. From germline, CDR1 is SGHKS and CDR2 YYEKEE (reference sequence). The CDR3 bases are TGTGCCAGCAGCCGCGGGGGGAATGGAAACACCATATATTTT. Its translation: CASSRGGNGNTIYF.